This entry features one TCR beta chain sequence. Its antigen is currently unknown. CDR3 length: 15 residues. CDR1 SQVTM and CDR2 ANQGSEA come from the germline V gene. The J segment lost 3 bases and the V segment lost 6 bases, leaving 10 bases of the junction unmatched. These data are taken from a study of cytomegalovirus exposure and HLA in healthy donors. Study conclusions and caveats: More clonal expansion characterized HLA-associated TCR beta chains than equally common others in a later analysis. A later analysis found common viral pathogens apparently linked to several of the most significant clusters. Association with HLA alleles at 0.05 false discovery rate was found for 15,000 to 20,000 TCR beta sequences in a later analysis.

The primer mix had 60 Vbeta and 13 Jbeta primers. TCRdb's table, derived via immunoSEQ multiplex PCR, lists solely in-frame clones and lacks some. The sample carries roughly 130,000 clones, about 85% recorded once. The source of this sequence is a female donor in good health and CMV-seronegative. The chain combines TRBV29-1 with TRBJ2-7; the match to TRBD2 covers 11 bases. Sequenced material: PBMCs. This CDR3 is CSVQGPLAGGYEQYF. The CDR3 DNA follows: TGCAGCGTGCAAGGCCCGCTAGCGGGGGGCTACGAGCAGTACTTC.